The rows below give T cell receptor beta chains drawn from one sample of a study of T cells in Graves' hyperthyroidism and ophthalmopathy. MiXCR, applied by TCRdb to the multiplex PCR reads, yields one record per CDR3 protein. Here the sample spans hundreds of thousands of distinct CDR3 sequences, around 14% being singletons. The sequenced sample was blood. The receptor set was obtained from a woman in her late teens or twenties with Graves' hyperthyroidism. CDR3s include the opening cysteine and the closing phenylalanine or tryptophan. A D gene is named only where the DNA matches it firmly. Where a row states a size, it is once, few, many or the class of an expanded clone; other rows omit it.

J: TRBJ2-5
V: TRBV5-6
size: many
D: TRBD2
length: 17
DNA: TGTGCCAGCAGCTTTCTAGCGGGGCTCCTACCCCAAGAGACCCAGTACTTC
CDR3: CASSFLAGLLPQETQYF

J: TRBJ2-7
V: TRBV5-1
size: few
D: NA
length: 13
DNA: TGCGCCAGCAGCTCCAGGATCGGGTACGAGCAGTACTTC
CDR3: CASSSRIGYEQYF

J: TRBJ2-3
V: TRBV9
size: few
D: NA
length: 15
DNA: TGTGCCAGCACCGATTCGGGGAGTCGCACAGATACGCAGTATTTT
CDR3: CASTDSGSRTDTQYF

J: TRBJ2-7
V: TRBV5-6
size: once
D: NA
length: 15
DNA: TGTGCCAGCAGCTTGAAGCATTTCTCCTCCTACGAGCAGTACTTC
CDR3: CASSLKHFSSYEQYF

J: TRBJ1-2
V: TRBV24-1
size: NA
D: NA
length: 12
DNA: TGTGCCACCAGTGAAGCTAACTATGGCTACACCTTC
CDR3: CATSEANYGYTF

J: TRBJ2-3
V: TRBV24-1
size: few
D: TRBD1
length: 14
DNA: TGTGCCACCACCACGGGACAGGCCACAGATACGCAGTATTTT
CDR3: CATTTGQATDTQYF

J: TRBJ1-2
V: TRBV20-1
size: many
D: NA
length: 14
DNA: TGCAGTGCTAGAGATGCGGGGAGAGAATATGGCTACACCTTC
CDR3: CSARDAGREYGYTF

J: TRBJ1-5
V: TRBV12-3/TRBV12-4
size: NA
D: NA
length: 15
DNA: TGTGCCAGCAGTTTAACAGGAGGTCAGGGTCAGCCCCAGCATTTT
CDR3: CASSLTGGQGQPQHF

J: TRBJ1-4
V: TRBV12-3/TRBV12-4
size: many
D: TRBD1
length: 15
DNA: TGTGCCAGCAGTGACAGGGTCCCACCTAATGAAAAACTGTTTTTT
CDR3: CASSDRVPPNEKLFF

J: TRBJ1-1
V: TRBV12-3/TRBV12-4
size: many
D: TRBD1
length: 14
DNA: TGTGCCAACAACCCGGACAGGGGAAACACTGAAGCTTTCTTT
CDR3: CANNPDRGNTEAFF

J: TRBJ2-5
V: TRBV4-1
size: NA
D: NA
length: 18
DNA: TGCGCCAGCAGCCAAGGCGCCAGGGGACCCTTCTCCGGGGAGACCCAGTACTTC
CDR3: CASSQGARGPFSGETQYF

J: TRBJ2-5
V: TRBV5-1
size: NA
D: TRBD1
length: 16
DNA: TGCGCCAGCAGCGCTTGGGACAGACTAAACCAAGAGACCCAGTACTTC
CDR3: CASSAWDRLNQETQYF

J: TRBJ1-2
V: TRBV20-1
size: NA
D: NA
length: 12
DNA: TGCAGTGCTAGAGATGGAGGCAGGATTACAACCTTC
CDR3: CSARDGGRITTF

J: TRBJ1-5
V: TRBV6-1
size: few
D: NA
length: 15
DNA: TGTGCCAGCAGATCAACAGGACTTAGCAATCAGCCCCAGCATTTT
CDR3: CASRSTGLSNQPQHF

J: TRBJ2-7
V: TRBV27
size: few
D: NA
length: 13
DNA: TGTGCCACCCGACAACGGGGGAACTACGAGCAGTACTTC
CDR3: CATRQRGNYEQYF

J: TRBJ1-2
V: TRBV24-1
size: many
D: TRBD1
length: 16
DNA: TGTGCCACCAGTGATCGGTCCGTGGACAGGGTCTATGGCTACACCTTC
CDR3: CATSDRSVDRVYGYTF

J: TRBJ1-5
V: TRBV12-3/TRBV12-4
size: many
D: TRBD1
length: 14
DNA: TGTGCCAGCAGTTGGGGGACAGAACATCAGCCCCAGCATTTT
CDR3: CASSWGTEHQPQHF

J: TRBJ2-5
V: TRBV7-2
size: few
D: NA
length: 15
DNA: TGTGCCAGCAGCCTAGGGGGGGGGGGGCCAGAGACCCAGTACTTC
CDR3: CASSLGGGGPETQYF

J: TRBJ1-1
V: TRBV7-9
size: NA
D: NA
length: 12
DNA: TGTGCCAGCAGCTTAGTTCGGGAGGGAGCTTTCTTT
CDR3: CASSLVREGAFF

J: TRBJ2-3
V: TRBV2
size: many
D: NA
length: 14
DNA: TGTGCCAGCAGTGAAGAGGGACTGACGGATACGCAGTATTTT
CDR3: CASSEEGLTDTQYF

J: TRBJ2-1
V: TRBV5-6
size: many
D: TRBD2
length: 19
DNA: TGTGCCAGCAGCCGGAGACTAGCGGGATTTTTCTTTCCTGCGAATGAGCAGTTCTTC
CDR3: CASSRRLAGFFFPANEQFF

J: TRBJ2-1
V: TRBV6-2/TRBV6-3
size: NA
D: TRBD1
length: 15
DNA: TGTGCCAGCAATATTAACAGGGGACCCTACAATGAGCAGTTCTTC
CDR3: CASNINRGPYNEQFF

J: TRBJ1-5
V: TRBV18
size: many
D: NA
length: 14
DNA: TGTGCCAGCTCAAACGACAGAACGGGGCAGCCCCAGCATTTT
CDR3: CASSNDRTGQPQHF

J: TRBJ1-3
V: TRBV28
size: NA
D: TRBD1
length: 15
DNA: TGTGCCAGCAAGCGGGACAGAGACTCTGGAAACACCATATATTTT
CDR3: CASKRDRDSGNTIYF

J: TRBJ1-5
V: TRBV19
size: once
D: NA
length: 14
DNA: TGTGCCAGTAGTATGCTCGGCTATTGGGGGCCCCAGCATTTT
CDR3: CASSMLGYWGPQHF

J: TRBJ1-5
V: TRBV25-1
size: few
D: TRBD1
length: 18
DNA: TGTGCCAGCAGTGAAATGAGGGTAACAGGGGTCCACAATCAGCCCCAGCATTTT
CDR3: CASSEMRVTGVHNQPQHF

J: TRBJ2-2
V: TRBV12-3/TRBV12-4
size: few
D: NA
length: 16
DNA: TGTGCCAGCAGTTTCATAGCAGGGAAGGACACCGGGGAGCTGTTTTTT
CDR3: CASSFIAGKDTGELFF

J: TRBJ1-1
V: TRBV19
size: few
D: NA
length: 15
DNA: TGTGCCAGTAGTTCCCCAATTACGAGGGGGACTGAAGCTTTCTTT
CDR3: CASSSPITRGTEAFF

J: TRBJ2-1
V: TRBV7-3
size: NA
D: TRBD2
length: 16
DNA: TGTGCCAGCAGCCCCCAGGGACTAGCGGGGATCAATGAGCAGTTCTTC
CDR3: CASSPQGLAGINEQFF

J: TRBJ1-3
V: TRBV9
size: few
D: NA
length: 17
DNA: TGTGCCAGCAGCGCCCGGTTGAAGGTCAGCTCTGGAAACACCATATATTTT
CDR3: CASSARLKVSSGNTIYF

J: TRBJ2-4
V: TRBV27
size: many
D: TRBD2
length: 14
DNA: TGTGCCAGCAGTCAATTCGGGGGGGTGGACATTCAGTACTTC
CDR3: CASSQFGGVDIQYF

J: TRBJ1-3
V: TRBV7-2
size: NA
D: NA
length: 14
DNA: TGTGCCAGCAGCTTAGAGATTCCTGGAAACACCATATATTTT
CDR3: CASSLEIPGNTIYF

J: TRBJ1-1
V: TRBV7-9
size: few
D: NA
length: 13
DNA: TGTGCCAGCAGCCCAGACCCGGGGACTGAAGCTTTCTTT
CDR3: CASSPDPGTEAFF

J: TRBJ2-7
V: TRBV11-2
size: many
D: NA
length: 13
DNA: TGTGCCAGCAGCCTCTTGGCAGGGAACGAGCAGTACTTC
CDR3: CASSLLAGNEQYF

J: TRBJ2-7
V: TRBV5-1
size: few
D: TRBD1
length: 15
DNA: TGCGCCAGCAGCCGAGATGGGACAGAAACCTACGAGCAGTACTTC
CDR3: CASSRDGTETYEQYF

J: TRBJ1-5
V: TRBV7-8
size: many
D: NA
length: 16
DNA: TGTGCCAGCAGCTCCCTGATCGGGTCTGGCAATCAGCCCCAGCATTTT
CDR3: CASSSLIGSGNQPQHF

J: TRBJ2-7
V: TRBV7-8
size: many
D: NA
length: 12
DNA: NA
CDR3: CASTSGSHEQYF

J: TRBJ2-2
V: TRBV28
size: many
D: NA
length: 17
DNA: TGTGCCAGCAGCTCCCCACCTCCCCTTCCTAGCACCGGGGAGCTGTTTTTT
CDR3: CASSSPPPLPSTGELFF

J: TRBJ1-6
V: TRBV2
size: many
D: NA
length: 14
DNA: TGTGCCAGCTGGTTTGGTGGGAATAATTCACCCCTCCACTTT
CDR3: CASWFGGNNSPLHF

J: TRBJ2-1
V: TRBV20-1
size: many
D: NA
length: 12
DNA: TGCAGTGCGAGACGGTCGTACAATGAGCAGTTCTTC
CDR3: CSARRSYNEQFF

J: TRBJ1-1
V: TRBV19
size: NA
D: NA
length: 12
DNA: TGTGCCAGTAGTCAGGCCTACACTGAAGCTTTCTTT
CDR3: CASSQAYTEAFF

J: TRBJ1-4
V: TRBV7-9
size: many
D: NA
length: 15
DNA: TGTGCCAGCAGCTTCCCCGGGGAGGCGGACGAAAAACTGTTTTTT
CDR3: CASSFPGEADEKLFF

J: TRBJ1-2
V: TRBV30
size: NA
D: NA
length: 16
DNA: TGTGCCTGGAGTGAGATACGACAGGCCGCTAACTATGGCTACACCTTC
CDR3: CAWSEIRQAANYGYTF

J: TRBJ2-6
V: TRBV27
size: many
D: NA
length: 17
DNA: TGTGCCAGCAGAACCCGGGACGGCCTCTCTGGGGCCAACGTCCTGACTTTC
CDR3: CASRTRDGLSGANVLTF

J: TRBJ2-1
V: TRBV2
size: many
D: NA
length: 15
DNA: TGTGCCAGCAGTGAGGAAGCGGGTCCCTACAATGAGCAGTTCTTC
CDR3: CASSEEAGPYNEQFF

J: TRBJ2-7
V: TRBV6-5
size: once
D: NA
length: 17
DNA: TGTGCCAGCAGTTACAGGGGCCGGGGGTATCCTACCTACGAGCAGTACTTC
CDR3: CASSYRGRGYPTYEQYF

J: TRBJ2-1
V: TRBV10-3
size: few
D: TRBD2
length: 14
DNA: TGTGCCACTGAGGGGAGACTAGCGGACAATGAGCAGTTCTTC
CDR3: CATEGRLADNEQFF

J: TRBJ2-5
V: TRBV7-3
size: NA
D: TRBD1
length: 15
DNA: TGTGCCAGCAGCACACAACAGGGGGCTTTAGAGACCCAGTACTTC
CDR3: CASSTQQGALETQYF

J: TRBJ1-4
V: TRBV7-3
size: NA
D: TRBD1
length: 15
DNA: TGTGCCAGCAGCCTAAGGACAGGGCGGCGAGAAAAACTGTTTTTT
CDR3: CASSLRTGRREKLFF

J: TRBJ1-1
V: TRBV19
size: few
D: NA
length: 15
DNA: TGTGCCAGTACCTTAGGCGGGGGCATGAACACTGAAGCTTTCTTT
CDR3: CASTLGGGMNTEAFF

J: TRBJ1-4
V: TRBV10-3
size: NA
D: NA
length: 14
DNA: TGTGCCGTCCGCGGGGTGGGATCTAATGAAAAACTGTTTTTT
CDR3: CAVRGVGSNEKLFF

J: TRBJ2-1
V: TRBV11-2
size: many
D: NA
length: 14
DNA: TGTGCCAGCAGCTCAGGACTCCAGAACAATGAGCAGTTCTTC
CDR3: CASSSGLQNNEQFF

J: TRBJ1-1
V: TRBV6-1
size: many
D: NA
length: 11
DNA: TGTGCCAGCAACAGTGGACCTGAAGCTTTCTTT
CDR3: CASNSGPEAFF

J: TRBJ1-4
V: TRBV5-1
size: NA
D: NA
length: 15
DNA: TGCGCCAGCAGCTTGGCCACTCTAGGAGGGGAAAAACTGTTTTTT
CDR3: CASSLATLGGEKLFF